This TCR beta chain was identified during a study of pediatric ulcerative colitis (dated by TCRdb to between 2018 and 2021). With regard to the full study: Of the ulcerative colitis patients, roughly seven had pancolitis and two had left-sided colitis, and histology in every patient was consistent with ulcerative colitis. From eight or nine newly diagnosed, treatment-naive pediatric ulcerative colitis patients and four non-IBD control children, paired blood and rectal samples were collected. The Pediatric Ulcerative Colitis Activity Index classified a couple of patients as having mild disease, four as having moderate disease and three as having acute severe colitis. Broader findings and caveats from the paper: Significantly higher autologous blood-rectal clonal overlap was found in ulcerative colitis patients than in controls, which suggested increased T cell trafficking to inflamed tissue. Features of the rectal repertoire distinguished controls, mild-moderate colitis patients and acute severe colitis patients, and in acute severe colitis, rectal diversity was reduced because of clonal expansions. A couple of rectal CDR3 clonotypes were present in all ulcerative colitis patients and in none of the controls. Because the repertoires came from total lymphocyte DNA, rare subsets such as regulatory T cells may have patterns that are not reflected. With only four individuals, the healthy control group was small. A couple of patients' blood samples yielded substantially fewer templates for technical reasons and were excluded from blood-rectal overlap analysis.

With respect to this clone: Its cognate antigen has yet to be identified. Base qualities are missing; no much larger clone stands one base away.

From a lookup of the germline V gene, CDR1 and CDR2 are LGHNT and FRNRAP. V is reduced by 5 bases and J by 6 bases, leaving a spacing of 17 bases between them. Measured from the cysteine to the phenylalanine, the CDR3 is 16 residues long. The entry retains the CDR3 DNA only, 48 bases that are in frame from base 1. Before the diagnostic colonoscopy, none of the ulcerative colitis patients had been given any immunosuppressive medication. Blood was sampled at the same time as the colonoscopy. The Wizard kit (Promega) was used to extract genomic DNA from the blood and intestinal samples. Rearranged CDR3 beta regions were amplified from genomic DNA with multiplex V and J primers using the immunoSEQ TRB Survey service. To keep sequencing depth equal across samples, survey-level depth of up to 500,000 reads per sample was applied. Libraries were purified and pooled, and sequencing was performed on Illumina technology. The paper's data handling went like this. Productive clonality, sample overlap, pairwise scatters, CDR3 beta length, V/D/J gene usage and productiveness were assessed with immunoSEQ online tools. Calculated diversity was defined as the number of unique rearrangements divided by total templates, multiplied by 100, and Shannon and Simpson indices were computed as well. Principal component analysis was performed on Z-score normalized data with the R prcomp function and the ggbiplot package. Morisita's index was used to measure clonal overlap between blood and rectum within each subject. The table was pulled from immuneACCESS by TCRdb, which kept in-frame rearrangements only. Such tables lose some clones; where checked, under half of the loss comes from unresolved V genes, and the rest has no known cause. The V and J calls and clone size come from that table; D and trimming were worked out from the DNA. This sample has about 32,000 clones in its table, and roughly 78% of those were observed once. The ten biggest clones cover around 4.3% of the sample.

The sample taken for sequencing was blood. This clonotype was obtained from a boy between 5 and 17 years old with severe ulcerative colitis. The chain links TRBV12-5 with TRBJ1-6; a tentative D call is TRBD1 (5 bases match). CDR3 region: CASGTSVAGGNSPLHF. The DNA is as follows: TGTGCTAGTGGTACGTCTGTGGCTGGGGGTAATTCACCCCTCCACTTT.